This T cell receptor (beta chain) was identified during a study of T-cell memory formation after mild COVID-19 (dated by TCRdb to the early 2020s). About the investigation overall: TCR sequence clusters from the two donors were largely donor specific. Longitudinal TCRalpha and TCRbeta repertoire sequencing tracked T-cell clones expanding and contracting after mild COVID-19 in a couple of donors. The cohort comprised two young, previously healthy adult volunteers, one female and one male. Study-level results and caveats: Some responding clones were found in pre-infection memory, which suggests that pre-existing cross-reactive memory T cells took part in the SARS-CoV-2 response. Whether the second-wave clones peaking on day 37 were SARS-CoV-2 specific was not confirmed. Contracting CD4+ clones were found mainly in CM and EM memory subsets, while CD8+ clones were enriched in EMRA. Clones contracting from day 15 to 85 had balanced CD4/CD8 phenotypes, while a second wave expanding from day 15 to 37 was biased towards CD4+. Only a couple of mild cases were covered in the study, and larger cohorts including severe cases with pre-infection samples were considered necessary.

The reads were generated on an Illumina NovaSeq 6000. TCRalpha and TCRbeta cDNA libraries were constructed by 5'RACE with constant-segment primers, with sample barcodes and unique molecular identifiers being introduced. RNA was extracted from every sample with Trizol reagent. The libraries were amplified in two PCR steps, and the second step added a second sample barcode and Illumina TruSeq adapters. Libraries were sequenced on an Illumina NovaSeq with 2 x 150 bp paired-end reads. On the study's bioinformatics: Reads were demultiplexed and collapsed into UMI-guided consensus sequences with migec v1.2.7. With mixcr v2.1.11, UMI consensuses were aligned to TRA and TRB V and J templates and assembled into clonotypes. A clonotype was counted as expanded or contracted only if both edgeR and NoisET called the change significant, with noise models trained on biological replicates. For edgeR calls, the thresholds were a false discovery rate-adjusted p below 0.01 and a log2 fold-change of 1. As an exploratory analysis of dynamics, max-normalized trajectories of the 1000 most abundant clonotypes were examined with PCA combined with hierarchical clustering. Separately sequenced CD4+ and CD8+ repertoires were used to assign the CD4 or CD8 phenotype of responding clones. The public sequencing data were trimmed at Q25 with fastp and processed into clonotypes with MiXCR by TCRdb, which kept only in-frame beta chains. Rows matching on CDR3 protein sequence are summarized as one entry with the most common DNA and genes. TCRdb, not the original authors, processed these V and J calls. The sample table holds more than 9,500 distinct CDR3 sequences, of which more than 12% were seen once. The leading ten clones occupy roughly 56% of the sample.

Many counts were recorded for this clonotype. The specificity of this receptor is unknown. The record has no base qualities; no much larger clone is one base away. PBMCs were isolated by Ficoll-Paque density gradient centrifugation. The CDR3 goes from the cysteine to the phenylalanine over 15 residues. The sequence is cut down to CDR3 DNA, 45 bases in frame from base 1. At the junction V is shortened by 1 base and J by 6 bases, with 12 bases in between. Based on the germline V gene (reference sequence), the CDR1 and CDR2 sequences are SEHNR and FQNEAQ. The rearrangement combines TRBV7-9 with TRBJ2-2, and the D gene may be TRBD2, 6 bases matching. The sequence derives from a man between 18 and 35 years old who had mild COVID-19 (a few samples of this study predate the infection). The sample titles of this study are shuffled in the database, so cell type and time point are left out; the donor was told from shared clones. What was sequenced was PBMCs or a T cell subset sorted from them (not recorded which). The nucleotides read TGTGCCAGCAGCTTAGAACTAGCTCGATCCGGGGAGCTGTTTTTT. Its product reads: CASSLELARSGELFF.